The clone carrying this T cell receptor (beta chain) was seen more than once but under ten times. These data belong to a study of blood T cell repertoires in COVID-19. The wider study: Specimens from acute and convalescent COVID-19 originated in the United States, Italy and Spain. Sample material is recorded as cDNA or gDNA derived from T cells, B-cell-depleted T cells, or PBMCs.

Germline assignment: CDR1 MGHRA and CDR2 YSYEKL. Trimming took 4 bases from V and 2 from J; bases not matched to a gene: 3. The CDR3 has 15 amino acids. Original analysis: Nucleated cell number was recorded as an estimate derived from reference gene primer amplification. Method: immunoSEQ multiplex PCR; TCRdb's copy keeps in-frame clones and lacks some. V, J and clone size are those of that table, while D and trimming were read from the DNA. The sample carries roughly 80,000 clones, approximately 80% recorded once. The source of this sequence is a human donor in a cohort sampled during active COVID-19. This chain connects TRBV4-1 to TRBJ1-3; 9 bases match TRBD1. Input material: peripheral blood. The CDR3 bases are TGCGCCAGCAGCCGAGGACAGGGGCCTGGAAACACCATATATTTT. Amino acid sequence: CASSRGQGPGNTIYF.